The following is a TCR beta chain sequence with its context. Antigen: not known. Sorted subsets were CFSE-labeled and cultured four to six days with allogeneic dendritic cells. This sample is part of a study of regulatory dendritic cells for organ transplantation. On the study more broadly: Regulatory dendritic cells were monocyte-derived, receiving vitamin D3 on days 0 and 4 and IL-10 on day 4.

The protocol was immunoSEQ multiplex PCR, while the TCRdb copy is restricted to in-frame clones and leaves out a portion. The sample consists of more than 15,000 clones, around 85% of them appearing once. The V end lost 2 bases, the J end lost 1 base, and 5 bases lay between the germline ends. The CDR3 is 14 residues long. Germline V gene lookup returns CDR1 MRHNA and CDR2 SNTAGT. Study results and caveats: The most alloreactive TCR clonotypes were found in resting memory CD8+ cells. Memory CD8+ clonal expansion seemed more limited with regulatory than mature dendritic cells. Naive CD4+ and CD8+ repertoires were highly diverse; memory CD8+ was most oligoclonal.

Sequencing was performed on memory CD4+ T cells from blood cultured with regulatory dendritic cells. Subset given: CD45RO+ memory T cells. This chain connects TRBV6-4 to TRBJ2-2, with D possibly TRBD1 on 5 matching bases. This TCR was recovered from a human donor in good health. The CDR3 DNA is TGTGCCAGCAGTGACGGACAGAACACCGGGGAGCTGTTTTTT. This sequence encodes CASSDGQNTGELFF.